This T cell receptor (beta chain) was identified in a study of blood T cell repertoires in COVID-19. Study-wide context: Material from acute and convalescent COVID-19 was sourced from the United States, Italy and Spain. Sample material is recorded as cDNA or gDNA derived from T cells, B-cell-depleted T cells, or PBMCs.

In germline, CDR1 is SGHTA, CDR2 FQGNSA. V was clipped by 6 bases and J by 4 bases, with 21 bases between them. The CDR3 is 16 amino acids. Per the original methods: For nucleated cells, counts were estimated from reference gene primer amplification. The repertoire was sequenced with immunoSEQ multiplex PCR; TCRdb's copy has only in-frame clones and lacks some. The V and J calls and clone size were taken over from that table, and D and trimming were inferred from the DNA. The table records about 160,000 clones, approximately 84% of them present only once. The chain couples TRBV7-2 to TRBJ1-2, with D hard to call. Sample: peripheral blood. The sequence came from a woman older than 75 with acute or convalescent COVID-19. The chain's CDR3 is CASSMRSMSAIYGYTF. For the CDR3, the DNA is TGTGCCAGCAGTATGAGGTCAATGTCGGCGATCTATGGCTACACCTTC.